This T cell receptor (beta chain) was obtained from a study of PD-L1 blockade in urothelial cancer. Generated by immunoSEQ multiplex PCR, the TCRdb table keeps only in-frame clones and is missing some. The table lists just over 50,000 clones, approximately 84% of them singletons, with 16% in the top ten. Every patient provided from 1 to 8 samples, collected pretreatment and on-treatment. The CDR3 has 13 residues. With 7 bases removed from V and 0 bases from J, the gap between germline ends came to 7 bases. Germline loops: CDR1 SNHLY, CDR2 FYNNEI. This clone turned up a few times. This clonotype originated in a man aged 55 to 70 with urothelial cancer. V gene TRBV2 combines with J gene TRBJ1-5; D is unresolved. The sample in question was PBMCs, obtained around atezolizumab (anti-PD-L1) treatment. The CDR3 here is CASTGDSNQPQHF. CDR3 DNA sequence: TGTGCCAGCACCGGGGATAGCAATCAGCCCCAGCATTTT.